This T cell receptor (beta chain) was recorded in a study of a mutant IDH1 vaccine in newly diagnosed glioma. Repertoires were generated with immunoSEQ multiplex PCR, while TCRdb's copy carries only in-frame clones and drops some. The sample contains around 58,000 clones, 80% to 85% of which appear only once. The CDR3 covers 13 residues. Germline CDR1 reads ENHRY; CDR2 reads SYGVKD. Deletions cut 4 bases from V and 4 bases from J, with 10 bases between. The time point: week 5, during vaccination. Doses comprised 300 ug of mutant IDH1 20-mer peptide each, plus topical imiquimod. With regard to this clone: Its antigen is not identified.

Here the sequenced sample was PBMCs, taken from a glioma patient whose treatment included an IDH1 peptide vaccine. This sequence was found in a man aged 25-45 years with glioma. The V gene is TRBV10-3, the J gene TRBJ1-2; no firm D call. CDR3 protein: CAISVEVLYGYTF. CDR3 DNA: TGTGCCATCAGTGTCGAGGTTCTCTATGGCTACACCTTC.